These T cell receptor beta chains were read from a single sample in a study of blood T cell repertoires in COVID-19. Assay: immunoSEQ multiplex PCR; the TCRdb copy retains only in-frame clones and omits some. The sample has around 250,000 clones; more than 70% are singletons. The material sequenced was peripheral blood. All receptors derive from a woman between 18 and 30 years old with acute or convalescent COVID-19. CDR3s include the opening cysteine and the closing phenylalanine or tryptophan. D genes are given only for firm matches. Clone size appears in some rows only: once, few, many, or a class for an expanded clone.

DNA | CDR3 | size | J | V | D
TGCAGTGCTAGTCCTAGCGGGACGATAGATACGCAGTATTTT | CSASPSGTIDTQYF | NA | TRBJ2-3 | TRBV20-1 | TRBD2
TGCAGCGTTCCGACTAGCGGGTTGGCCGGGGAGCTGTTTTTT | CSVPTSGLAGELFF | NA | TRBJ2-2 | TRBV29-1 | TRBD2
TGTGCCTGGAGTGTACATAAGACCTACGAGCAGTACTTC | CAWSVHKTYEQYF | NA | TRBJ2-7 | TRBV30 | NA
TGTGCCAGCAGCCGTCCCGGGACAGGGATGGGAGGCTACACCTTC | CASSRPGTGMGGYTF | NA | TRBJ1-2 | TRBV2 | TRBD1
TGCGCCAGCAGCTTAACAGGGTCCTACGAGCAGTACTTC | CASSLTGSYEQYF | NA | TRBJ2-7 | TRBV5-1 | NA
TGCGCCAGCAGCTTGTCTCCTCATTCACCCCTCCACTTT | CASSLSPHSPLHF | NA | TRBJ1-6 | TRBV5-1 | NA
TGTGCCAGCAGCCAAGAACTAGCGGGAGGTCAACGTGAGCAGTACTTC | CASSQELAGGQREQYF | NA | TRBJ2-7 | TRBV4-2 | TRBD2
TGTGCCAGCAGCTTACCCGCAGGGGGCTTCTCTGGGGCCAACGTCCTGACTTTC | CASSLPAGGFSGANVLTF | NA | TRBJ2-6 | TRBV7-2 | TRBD1
TGTGCCAGCAGTGGGAACAGGGCCAGCTCCTATAATTCACCCCTCCACTTT | CASSGNRASSYNSPLHF | once | TRBJ1-6 | TRBV28 | NA
TGTGCCAGCAGGGACACAAACAGGGTGGTAGAGACCCAGTACTTC | CASRDTNRVVETQYF | NA | TRBJ2-5 | TRBV25-1 | NA
TGCGCCAGCAGCTTGGAGGCTAGCGGGGGGAACGAGCAGTACTTC | CASSLEASGGNEQYF | NA | TRBJ2-7 | TRBV5-1 | TRBD2
TGTGCCAGCACCCTAGATGGACTTAGCAATCAGCCCCAGCATTTT | CASTLDGLSNQPQHF | NA | TRBJ1-5 | TRBV28 | NA
TGTGCCAGCAGCAATCGTCTTAGCAATGAGCAGTTCTTC | CASSNRLSNEQFF | NA | TRBJ2-1 | TRBV21-1 | NA
TGTGCCAGCAGCCATGGAACAGGGTCTTGGGGCATCTACGAGCAGTACTTC | CASSHGTGSWGIYEQYF | NA | TRBJ2-7 | TRBV3-1/TRBV3-2 | NA
TGCAGCGTGAAGTTCGGGACAGGGCCCTACGAGCAGTACTTC | CSVKFGTGPYEQYF | NA | TRBJ2-7 | TRBV29-1 | TRBD1
TGTGCCAGTAGTACTCTGACAGGGACTGAAGCTTTCTTT | CASSTLTGTEAFF | NA | TRBJ1-1 | TRBV19 | TRBD1
TGTGCCAGTAACTGGAGGGGGCTGTACACTGAAGCTTTCTTT | CASNWRGLYTEAFF | NA | TRBJ1-1 | TRBV19 | TRBD1
TGTGCCAGCAGCTCAACAGGGGGTTGGGAGACCCAGTACTTC | CASSSTGGWETQYF | NA | TRBJ2-5 | TRBV7-2 | TRBD1